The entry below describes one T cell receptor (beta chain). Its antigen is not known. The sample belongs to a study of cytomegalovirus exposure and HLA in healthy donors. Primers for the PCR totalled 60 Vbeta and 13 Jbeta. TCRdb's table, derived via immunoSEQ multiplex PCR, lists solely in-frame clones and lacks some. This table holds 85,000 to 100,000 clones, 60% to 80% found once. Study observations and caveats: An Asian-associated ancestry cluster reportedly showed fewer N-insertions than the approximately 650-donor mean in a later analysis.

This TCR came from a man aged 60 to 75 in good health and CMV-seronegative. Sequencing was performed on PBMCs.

The CDR3 protein is CASSLEGTGLGYTF. The CDR3 DNA is TGTGCCAGCAGCTTAGAAGGGACAGGGCTTGGCTACACCTTC. V gene TRBV11-2 combines with J gene TRBJ1-2; TRBD1 matches 9 bases. This CDR3 spans 14 amino acids. The J segment lost 7 bases and the V segment lost 0 bases, leaving 3 bases of the junction unmatched. Germline V CDR1 and CDR2: SGHAT, FQNNGV.